A selection of T cell receptor beta chains follows, all from one sample in a study of molecular identifiers for immune sequencing clone quantification. Each CDR3 protein gets one entry after TCRdb re-called the PCR reads with MiXCR. Of over 550,000 distinct CDR3 sequences in the sample, about 25% were seen once. Sequenced input: naive CD8+ T cells from blood, with Jurkat cell RNA spiked in. The receptors were sampled from a human donor in good health. Some libraries in this study had Jurkat cell RNA spiked in. Both conserved end residues are part of each CDR3. The D gene is left open where the match is weak. Not every row has a clone size; where given, it reads once, few, many or a size class.

D: -
J: TRBJ2-3
V: TRBV9
size: many
CDR3: CASSVDRTIYTDTQYF
DNA: TGTGCCAGCAGCGTAGATCGGACCATCTACACAGATACGCAGTATTTT

D: -
J: TRBJ2-5
V: TRBV12-3/TRBV12-4
size: -
CDR3: CASSFTSEAQYF
DNA: TGTGCCAGCAGTTTTACCTCGGAGGCCCAGTACTTC

D: TRBD2
J: TRBJ2-5
V: TRBV27
size: -
CDR3: CASSLIAGGQETQYF
DNA: TGTGCCAGCAGTCTCATAGCGGGGGGGCAAGAGACCCAGTACTTC

D: -
J: TRBJ2-3
V: TRBV6-2/TRBV6-3
size: -
CDR3: CASSYLKDRTDTQYF
DNA: TGTGCCAGCAGTTACCTCAAGGACCGCACAGATACGCAGTATTTT

D: TRBD2
J: TRBJ2-1
V: TRBV7-6
size: -
CDR3: CASSPFQGTSAFNEQFF
DNA: TGTGCCAGCAGCCCCTTTCAGGGGACTAGCGCTTTTAATGAGCAGTTCTTC

D: -
J: TRBJ1-4
V: TRBV6-2/TRBV6-3
size: many
CDR3: CASSSGPTENEKLFF
DNA: TGTGCCAGCAGTTCAGGACCGACAGAAAATGAAAAACTGTTTTTT

D: -
J: TRBJ2-1
V: TRBV6-5
size: many
CDR3: CASSSLDRFRFF
DNA: TGTGCCAGCAGTTCCCTGGACAGATTCAGGTTCTTC

D: TRBD2
J: TRBJ2-2
V: TRBV30
size: -
CDR3: CAWSDGGGAAGELFF
DNA: TGTGCCTGGAGTGACGGGGGAGGGGCGGCCGGGGAGCTGTTTTTT

D: TRBD1
J: TRBJ2-3
V: TRBV5-1
size: -
CDR3: CASSLGTGGRWIATDTQYF
DNA: TGCGCCAGCAGCTTGGGGACAGGGGGCCGATGGATCGCGACAGATACGCAGTATTTT

D: -
J: TRBJ1-5
V: TRBV28
size: many
CDR3: CASSLMGMGNQPQHF
DNA: TGTGCCAGCAGTTTAATGGGAATGGGCAATCAGCCCCAGCATTTT

D: TRBD1
J: TRBJ1-5
V: TRBV12-3/TRBV12-4
size: -
CDR3: CASSLGTGYQPQHF
DNA: TGTGCCAGCAGTTTGGGGACAGGATATCAGCCCCAGCATTTT

D: TRBD2
J: TRBJ2-1
V: TRBV10-3
size: -
CDR3: CAISELTSGRADEQFF
DNA: TGTGCCATCAGTGAGTTGACTAGCGGGAGGGCTGATGAGCAGTTCTTC

D: -
J: TRBJ2-3
V: TRBV24-1
size: many
CDR3: CATSDLTEHTDTQYF
DNA: TGTGCCACCAGTGATTTGACAGAACACACAGATACGCAGTATTTT

D: -
J: TRBJ1-5
V: TRBV6-6
size: -
CDR3: CASTTGGGVQPQHF
DNA: TGTGCCAGCACCACTGGGGGGGGGGTGCAGCCCCAGCATTTT

D: TRBD1
J: TRBJ2-5
V: TRBV6-2/TRBV6-3
size: many
CDR3: CASGYLGGRETQYF
DNA: TGTGCCAGCGGGTACTTAGGGGGCCGGGAGACCCAGTACTTC

D: TRBD1
J: TRBJ1-2
V: TRBV7-9
size: many
CDR3: CASSLGGGIGYGYTF
DNA: TGTGCCAGCAGCTTAGGAGGGGGCATTGGCTATGGCTACACCTTC

D: TRBD1
J: TRBJ2-3
V: TRBV7-7
size: -
CDR3: CASSFGTGGGDTQYF
DNA: TGTGCCAGCAGCTTTGGGACAGGGGGGGGAGATACGCAGTATTTT

D: TRBD1
J: TRBJ2-3
V: TRBV27
size: many
CDR3: CASSLSGQGPTDTQYF
DNA: TGTGCCAGCAGTTTATCGGGACAGGGGCCAACAGATACGCAGTATTTT

D: TRBD2
J: TRBJ2-7
V: TRBV9
size: -
CDR3: CASSGLAGVGYEQYF
DNA: TGTGCCAGCAGCGGACTAGCGGGAGTGGGTTACGAGCAGTACTTC

D: -
J: TRBJ2-2
V: TRBV4-1
size: few
CDR3: CASSQDSGFGELFF
DNA: TGCGCCAGCAGCCAAGATTCGGGGTTCGGGGAGCTGTTTTTT

D: TRBD1
J: TRBJ1-2
V: TRBV10-3
size: few
CDR3: CAISEPPFEAGTEDGYTF
DNA: TGTGCCATCAGTGAGCCACCATTTGAGGCCGGGACAGAGGATGGCTACACCTTC

D: TRBD1
J: TRBJ1-5
V: TRBV4-3
size: -
CDR3: CASSQVTGGKPQHF
DNA: TGCGCCAGCAGCCAAGTAACAGGGGGCAAGCCCCAGCATTTT

D: -
J: TRBJ1-1
V: TRBV4-3
size: -
CDR3: CASSQDLWKPTEAFF
DNA: TGCGCCAGCAGCCAAGATCTGTGGAAGCCCACTGAAGCTTTCTTT

D: -
J: TRBJ2-3
V: TRBV28
size: many
CDR3: CASSLQGADTQYF
DNA: TGTGCCAGCAGTTTACAAGGTGCAGATACGCAGTATTTT

D: TRBD2
J: TRBJ2-3
V: TRBV2
size: many
CDR3: CASSGTSGRTDTQYF
DNA: TGTGCCAGCAGTGGGACTAGCGGTCGCACAGATACGCAGTATTTT

D: -
J: TRBJ2-1
V: TRBV12-5
size: few
CDR3: CASGFQYNEQFF
DNA: TGTGCTAGTGGTTTCCAGTACAATGAGCAGTTCTTC

D: TRBD2
J: TRBJ2-1
V: TRBV7-9
size: -
CDR3: CASSGLAVSYNEQFF
DNA: TGTGCCAGCAGCGGACTAGCGGTCTCCTACAATGAGCAGTTCTTC

D: -
J: TRBJ1-3
V: TRBV4-1
size: -
CDR3: CASSAGDSGNTIYF
DNA: TGCGCCAGCAGCGCGGGGGACTCTGGAAACACCATATATTTT

D: TRBD1
J: TRBJ1-4
V: TRBV2
size: -
CDR3: CASESLPEGQGEPNEKLFF
DNA: TGTGCCAGCGAAAGCCTTCCCGAGGGACAGGGAGAACCTAATGAAAAACTGTTTTTT

D: TRBD2
J: TRBJ2-3
V: TRBV5-1
size: many
CDR3: CASSAGTSGDPSTDTQYF
DNA: TGCGCCAGCAGTGCCGGGACTAGCGGTGACCCTAGCACAGATACGCAGTATTTT

D: TRBD1
J: TRBJ1-6
V: TRBV27
size: -
CDR3: CASSSGTGGFSPLHF
DNA: TGTGCCAGCAGTAGTGGGACAGGGGGATTTTCACCCCTCCACTTT

D: TRBD2
J: TRBJ2-1
V: TRBV12-3/TRBV12-4
size: -
CDR3: CASRTTDFLAGGPYNEQFF
DNA: TGTGCCAGCAGAACCACCGATTTTTTAGCGGGGGGTCCCTACAATGAGCAGTTCTTC

D: -
J: TRBJ1-4
V: TRBV9
size: many
CDR3: CASSPNWGTNEKLFF
DNA: TGTGCCAGCAGCCCTAACTGGGGAACTAATGAAAAACTGTTTTTT

D: -
J: TRBJ2-2
V: TRBV4-3
size: many
CDR3: CASSQDRSNTGELFF
DNA: TGCGCCAGCAGCCAAGATAGGTCGAACACCGGGGAGCTGTTTTTT

D: -
J: TRBJ2-7
V: TRBV29-1
size: -
CDR3: CSVGGYASYEQYF
DNA: TGCAGCGTTGGGGGTTACGCCTCCTACGAGCAGTACTTC

D: TRBD1
J: TRBJ2-7
V: TRBV6-1
size: -
CDR3: CASSDLTGGWVEQYF
DNA: TGTGCCAGCAGTGACTTGACAGGGGGCTGGGTCGAGCAGTACTTC

D: -
J: TRBJ1-1
V: TRBV29-1
size: few
CDR3: CSASGGTEAFF
DNA: TGCAGCGCCTCGGGGGGCACTGAAGCTTTCTTT

D: -
J: TRBJ1-4
V: TRBV6-5
size: many
CDR3: CASSPPQGGALFF
DNA: TGTGCCAGCAGTCCCCCCCAGGGTGGGGCCCTGTTTTTT

D: -
J: TRBJ1-3
V: TRBV2
size: -
CDR3: CASSLWEISGNTIYF
DNA: TGTGCCAGCAGTCTATGGGAGATATCTGGAAACACCATATATTTT

D: -
J: TRBJ2-7
V: TRBV6-5
size: many
CDR3: CASSFGTHEQYF
DNA: TGTGCCAGCAGTTTTGGGACACACGAGCAGTACTTC

D: TRBD2
J: TRBJ2-7
V: TRBV27
size: few
CDR3: CASTPTSGTSLYEQYF
DNA: TGTGCCAGCACCCCGACTAGCGGGACTTCTCTCTACGAGCAGTACTTC

D: -
J: TRBJ2-1
V: TRBV28
size: few
CDR3: CASSLVASSYNEQFF
DNA: TGTGCCAGCAGTCTTGTAGCGAGCTCCTACAATGAGCAGTTCTTC

D: -
J: TRBJ1-1
V: TRBV12-3/TRBV12-4
size: many
CDR3: CASSPGPGGTEAFF
DNA: TGTGCCAGCAGTCCAGGCCCTGGGGGCACTGAAGCTTTCTTT

D: TRBD2
J: TRBJ2-3
V: TRBV24-1
size: -
CDR3: CATSDPGLAGGRDPDTQYF
DNA: TGTGCCACCAGTGATCCGGGACTAGCGGGAGGCCGGGATCCAGATACGCAGTATTTT

D: TRBD1
J: TRBJ1-2
V: TRBV20-1
size: many
CDR3: CSARDRPRDRVAYGYTF
DNA: TGCAGTGCTAGAGATAGGCCCCGGGACAGGGTAGCCTATGGCTACACCTTC

D: -
J: TRBJ2-7
V: TRBV28
size: few
CDR3: CASSLSGLGSYEQYF
DNA: TGTGCCAGCAGTTTATCTGGACTGGGGTCCTACGAGCAGTACTTC

D: -
J: TRBJ2-7
V: TRBV15
size: -
CDR3: CATSRDRGPLKEQYF
DNA: TGTGCCACCAGCAGAGATCGTGGGCCCCTGAAAGAGCAGTACTTC

D: TRBD2
J: TRBJ2-1
V: TRBV20-1
size: many
CDR3: CSARSSGVTLGGGEQFF
DNA: TGCAGTGCTAGATCTAGCGGGGTAACCCTTGGGGGTGGTGAGCAGTTCTTC

D: -
J: TRBJ2-7
V: TRBV30
size: many
CDR3: CAWFRETEQYF
DNA: TGTGCCTGGTTCAGGGAAACTGAGCAGTACTTC

D: -
J: TRBJ1-2
V: TRBV3-1
size: few
CDR3: CASSQGGSNYGYTF
DNA: TGTGCCAGCAGCCAAGGGGGATCCAACTATGGCTACACCTTC

D: -
J: TRBJ2-7
V: TRBV29-1
size: many
CDR3: CSVEDPGSSYEQYF
DNA: TGCAGCGTTGAAGATCCGGGGAGCTCCTACGAGCAGTACTTC

D: -
J: TRBJ2-5
V: TRBV10-1
size: few
CDR3: CASSESTVQETQYF
DNA: TGCGCCAGCAGTGAGTCGACGGTCCAAGAGACCCAGTACTTC

D: -
J: TRBJ2-5
V: TRBV5-6
size: many
CDR3: CASSTTGQQETQYF
DNA: TGTGCCAGCAGCACGACAGGACAGCAAGAGACCCAGTACTTC

D: -
J: TRBJ1-5
V: TRBV27
size: many
CDR3: CASGSQGEPQHF
DNA: TGTGCCAGCGGCTCCCAGGGAGAGCCCCAGCATTTT

D: TRBD1
J: TRBJ2-5
V: TRBV9
size: -
CDR3: CASCVVGQGAETQYF
DNA: TGTGCCAGCTGCGTAGTAGGACAGGGGGCAGAGACCCAGTACTTC